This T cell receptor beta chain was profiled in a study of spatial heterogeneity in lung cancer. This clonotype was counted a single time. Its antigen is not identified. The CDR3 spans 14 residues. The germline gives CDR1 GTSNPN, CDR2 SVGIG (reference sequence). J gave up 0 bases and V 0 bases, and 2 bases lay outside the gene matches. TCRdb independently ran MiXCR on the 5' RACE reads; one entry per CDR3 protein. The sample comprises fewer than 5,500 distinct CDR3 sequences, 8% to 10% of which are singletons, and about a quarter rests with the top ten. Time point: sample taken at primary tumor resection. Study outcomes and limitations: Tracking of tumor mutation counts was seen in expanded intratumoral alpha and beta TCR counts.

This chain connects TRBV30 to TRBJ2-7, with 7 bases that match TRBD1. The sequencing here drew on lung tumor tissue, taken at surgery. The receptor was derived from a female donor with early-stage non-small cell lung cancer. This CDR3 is CAWSVGDSSYEQYF. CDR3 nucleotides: TGTGCCTGGAGTGTAGGGGACAGCTCCTACGAGCAGTACTTC.